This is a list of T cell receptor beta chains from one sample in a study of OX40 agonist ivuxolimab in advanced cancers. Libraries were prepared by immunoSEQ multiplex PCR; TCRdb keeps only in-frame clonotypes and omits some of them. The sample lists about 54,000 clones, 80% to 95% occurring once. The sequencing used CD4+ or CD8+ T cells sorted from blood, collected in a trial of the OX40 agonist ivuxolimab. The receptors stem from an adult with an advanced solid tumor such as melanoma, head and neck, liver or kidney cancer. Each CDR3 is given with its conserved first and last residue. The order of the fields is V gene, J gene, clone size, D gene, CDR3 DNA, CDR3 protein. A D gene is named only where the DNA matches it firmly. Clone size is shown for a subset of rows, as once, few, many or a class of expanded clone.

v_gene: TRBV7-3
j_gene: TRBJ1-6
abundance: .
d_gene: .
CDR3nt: TGTGCCAGCAGCGCACAGGGAGGTTCACCCCTCCACTTT
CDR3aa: CASSAQGGSPLHF

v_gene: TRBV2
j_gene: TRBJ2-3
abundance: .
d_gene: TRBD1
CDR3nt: TGTGCCAGCAGCAGGGACAGGGCTTCAGATACGCAGTATTTT
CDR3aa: CASSRDRASDTQYF

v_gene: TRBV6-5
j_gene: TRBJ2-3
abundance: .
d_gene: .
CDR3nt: TGTGCCAGCAGTTCACTAGGGAGAGATACGCAGTATTTT
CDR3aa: CASSSLGRDTQYF

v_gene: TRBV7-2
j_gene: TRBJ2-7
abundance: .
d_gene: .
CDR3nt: TGTGCCAGCAGCACGGACAGCTCCTACGAGCAGTACTTC
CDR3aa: CASSTDSSYEQYF

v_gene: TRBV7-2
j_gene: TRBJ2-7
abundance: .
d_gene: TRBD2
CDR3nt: TGTGCCAGCAGCGGGGGAGCGGGAAGGGGTGACGAGCAGTACTTC
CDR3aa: CASSGGAGRGDEQYF

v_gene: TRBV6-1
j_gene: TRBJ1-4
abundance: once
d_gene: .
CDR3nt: TGTGCCAGCAGTGACCCGGAGAATGAAAAACTGTTTTTT
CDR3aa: CASSDPENEKLFF

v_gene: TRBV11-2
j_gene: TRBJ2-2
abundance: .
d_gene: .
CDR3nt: TGTGCCAGCAGCTTTAATCTCCCTTCTAACACCGGGGAGCTGTTTTTT
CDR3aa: CASSFNLPSNTGELFF

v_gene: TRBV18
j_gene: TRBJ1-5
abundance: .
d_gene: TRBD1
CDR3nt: TGTGCCAGCTCACGCGAGACAGGGAAGGATCAGCCCCAGCATTTT
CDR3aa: CASSRETGKDQPQHF

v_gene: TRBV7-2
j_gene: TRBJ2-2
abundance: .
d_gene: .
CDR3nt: TGTGCCAGCAGCTCGGGGGACGGAGACACCGGGGAGCTGTTTTTT
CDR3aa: CASSSGDGDTGELFF

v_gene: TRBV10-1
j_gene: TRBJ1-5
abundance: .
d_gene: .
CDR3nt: TGCGCCAGCAGTGGGCCAGGGATTCAGCCCCAGCATTTT
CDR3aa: CASSGPGIQPQHF

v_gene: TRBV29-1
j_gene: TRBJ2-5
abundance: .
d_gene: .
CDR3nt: TGCAGCGTTGACAACCAAGAGACCCAGTACTTC
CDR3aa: CSVDNQETQYF